This T cell receptor (beta chain) came from a study of T cell responses to AZD1222 COVID-19 vaccine. Study-wide results and caveats: Donors skewed white British and female; clonal diversity was possibly underestimated. Baseline serology detected seropositivity in only a handful of AZD1222 recipients.

The data were produced by immunoSEQ multiplex PCR, yet TCRdb's version contains in-frame clones alone and is incomplete. The sample shows some 170,000 clones, about 92% of them seen only once. Only one count was recorded for this clone. The antigen remains undetermined. Both about-4-week and about-12-week second-dose recipients were combined. From germline, CDR1 is SEHNR and CDR2 FQNEAQ (reference sequence). This CDR3 contains 15 residues. V was pared by 5 bases and J by 10 bases, with 9 bases of the junction left unmatched. The TCR was taken from an adult who received the AZD1222 COVID-19 vaccine. This chain links TRBV7-9 with TRBJ1-6; 9 bases agree with TRBD1. The sample was peripheral blood, taken 28 days after the second AZD1222 dose. As DNA, the CDR3 is TGTGCCAGCAGCCCCCCGGGACAGGGTTACTCACCCCTCCACTTT. It encodes CASSPPGQGYSPLHF.